A single sample gave rise to the 19 T cell receptor beta chains below, sequenced in a study of identical twins. TCRdb reprocessed the 5' RACE reads via MiXCR and lists one record per CDR3 protein. Seen here are 540,000 or so distinct CDR3 sequences, more than 20% observed once, and the top ten hold approximately 0.48%. In addition, the sample was reused for a study of yellow fever vaccine responses in identical twins.

The source material was CD4+ T cells sorted from blood. The receptors originated from a woman aged 18-29 years in good health.

This clonotype was seen a few times. The chain carries TRBV5-1 and TRBJ2-2; TRBD2 agrees at 9 bases. The CDR3 is made up of 16 amino acids. The germline gives CDR1 SGHRS, CDR2 YFSETQ. V shed 0 bases and J 6 bases; nucleotides not matched to a gene: 6. CDR3 amino acids: CASSLGLAANPGELFF. The CDR3 region has the DNA TGCGCCAGCAGCTTGGGACTAGCGGCCAACCCCGGGGAGCTGTTTTTT.

This clonotype has just a few counts. The chain uses TRBV27 and TRBJ1-2, with D uncertain. Per the germline V gene, CDR1 is MNHEY and CDR2 is SMNVEV (reference sequence). There are 12 residues in the CDR3. The germline V and J ends were trimmed by 5 bases and 7 bases, with 11 bases remaining between them. CDR3 nucleotides: TGTGCCAGCAGTCGACCGGGGAGTGGCTACACCTTC. This sequence encodes CASSRPGSGYTF.

The V call is TRBV12-3 or TRBV12-4, the J call TRBJ2-5, with D perhaps assigned TRBD1 or TRBD2 (6 bases each). Trimming removed 0 bases from V and 5 bases from J, with 13 bases in between. The CDR3 runs 15 residues. The CDR3 region has the DNA TGTGCCAGCAGTTTAGCGGGGGGCCTCCGGGAGACCCAGTACTTC. Residues: CASSLAGGLRETQYF.

This clonotype was observed a handful of times. In nucleotides, the CDR3 is TGCAGTGCTAATACTCAGTACTTC. Amino acids: CSANTQYF. The chain recombines TRBV20-1 with TRBJ2-5; D not certain. Germline-derived CDR1 and CDR2 are DFQATT and SNEGSKA (reference sequence). The V gene lost 4 bases and the J gene lost 11 bases, with 5 bases spanning the gap. This CDR3 region has 8 residues.

The chain joins TRBV3-1 to TRBJ2-1; D unresolved. The CDR3 is 16 amino acids. From germline, CDR1 is LGHDT and CDR2 YNNKEL (reference sequence). The V gene lost 0 bases and the J gene lost 0 bases, with 9 bases spanning the gap. The CDR3 loop reads CASSQEVQSSYNEQFF. In nucleotides, the CDR3 is TGTGCCAGCAGCCAAGAGGTCCAAAGCTCCTACAATGAGCAGTTCTTC.

The sample holds a few counts of this clonotype. The V gene is TRBV7-2, the J gene TRBJ2-2, with D perhaps TRBD1 (6 bases). In germline, CDR1 is SGHTA, CDR2 FQGNSA. CDR3 length equals 15 residues. V was pared by 5 bases and J by 5 bases, with 15 bases between. The CDR3 loop is CASSRYSTGTGELFF. In DNA, the CDR3 is TGTGCCAGCAGCCGCTACTCTACAGGGACCGGGGAGCTGTTTTTT.

This clonotype was detected a few times. The rearrangement links TRBV6-4 to TRBJ2-1; possibly TRBD1 for D (6 bases). V was clipped by 4 bases and J by 5 bases, with 18 bases between them. The CDR3 has 16 amino acids. Germline V gene data show CDR1 as MRHNA and CDR2 as SNTAGT. The CDR3 spells CASSALGAMGNNEQFF. The DNA for the CDR3 is TGTGCCAGCAGTGCTTTGGGGGCGATGGGCAACAATGAGCAGTTCTTC.

A few counts support this clonotype. The gene calls are TRBV12-3 or TRBV12-4 and TRBJ2-7; 11 bases line up with TRBD2. The CDR3 has 15 amino acids. V lost 3 bases to trimming and J lost 7 bases; unmatched junction nucleotides: 8. CDR3 DNA sequence: TGTGCCAGCAGTTTGGGGACTAGCGGATCCTTAGAGCAGTACTTC. Translation: CASSLGTSGSLEQYF.

This clonotype was seen a few times. The CDR3 DNA is TGTGCCAGCAGCTTAGTTCAGGGTTTCAATGAGCAGTTCTTC. This sequence encodes CASSLVQGFNEQFF. J is TRBJ2-1 and V is TRBV7-2; TRBD1 is a possible D gene (5 bases). Per germline, CDR1 SGHTA and CDR2 FQGNSA. Trimming left V 1 base short and J 6 bases short, with 10 bases between. This CDR3 spans 14 amino acids.

The chain carries TRBV15 and TRBJ1-2; D remains unclear. CDR1 is LNHNV, CDR2 YYDKDF, per germline (reference sequence). The CDR3 contains 14 residues. Trimming took 4 bases from V and 7 from J, leaving 16 bases between them. The CDR3, as DNA: TGTGCCACCAGCACCAGTCGGAACGGGGTTGGCTACACCTTC. Protein product: CATSTSRNGVGYTF. The variable domain in full, completed from reference TRBV15 and TRBJ1-2, reads DAMVIQNPRYQVTQFGKPVTLSCSQTLNHNVMYWYQQKSSQAPKLLFHYYDKDFNNEADTPDNFQSRRPNTSFCFLDIRSPGLGDTAMYLCATSTSRNGVGYTFGSGTRLTVV.

The V gene is TRBV6-5, the J gene TRBJ1-2, with D perhaps matching TRBD1 (6 bases). Germline V gene data show CDR1 as MNHEY and CDR2 as SVGAGI. V lost 4 bases and J lost 8, with 11 bases in between. CDR3 length: 12 residues. CDR3: CASSFPQGGYTF. CDR3 sequence (DNA): TGTGCCAGCAGTTTTCCCCAGGGGGGCTACACCTTC.

The rearrangement uses TRBV7-3 and TRBJ2-1; the match to TRBD2 covers 7 bases. This CDR3 has 15 residues. Germline trimming cut 2 bases from V and 4 bases from J; bases unmatched to any gene: 5. Per germline, CDR1 SGHTA and CDR2 FQGTGA. The DNA for the CDR3 is TGTGCCAGCAGCTTACCGAGTAGCGGGTACAATGAGCAGTTCTTC. This encodes CASSLPSSGYNEQFF. The whole variable domain, remainder taken from reference TRBV7-3 and TRBJ2-1, is GAGVSQTPSNKVTEKGKYVELRCDPISGHTALYWYRQSLGQGPEFLIYFQGTGAADDSGLPNDRFFAVRPEGSVSTLKIQRTERGDSAVYLCASSLPSSGYNEQFFGPGTRLTVL.

This chain links TRBV7-9 with TRBJ2-7; D unresolved. This CDR3 comprises 13 residues. V lost 4 bases and J 3 bases, leaving 10 bases between the germline ends. Germline CDR1 reads SEHNR; CDR2 reads FQNEAQ (reference sequence). CDR3 nucleotide sequence: TGTGCCAGCAGCTCGGACGCCAACTACGAGCAGTACTTC. This gives the protein CASSSDANYEQYF.

In its sample, this clonotype was seen a few times. CDR3 sequence: CAISTTGTQETQYF. In DNA form, the CDR3 reads TGTGCCATCAGTACTACAGGGACTCAAGAGACCCAGTACTTC. The chain carries TRBV10-3 and TRBJ2-5; D tentatively reads TRBD1 or TRBD2 (6 bases each). There are 14 residues in the CDR3. Germline V gene sequence: CDR1 ENHRY, CDR2 SYGVKD. Trimming pared 5 bases from V and 2 bases from J, leaving 12 bases between.

This clonotype occurred a few times. At one boundary the junction diverges from the germline segment, which might be a read error. The J gene is TRBJ2-1, the V gene TRBV27, with a possible D match to TRBD2 (6 bases). Germline CDR1 and CDR2: MNHEY and SMNVEV (reference sequence). This CDR3 comprises 17 residues. CDR3 DNA sequence: TGTGCCAGCAGTCCCCGGGGATTGGCCCTCCCGCGCCTGGGGGGAAACTTC. It translates to CASSPRGLALPRLGGNF.

The chain joins TRBV6-1 to TRBJ2-2; D may be TRBD1 (5 bases). Trimming left V 6 bases short and J 2 bases short, with 10 bases between. The CDR3 runs to 14 residues. Germline CDR1 MNHNS, CDR2 SASEGT. The CDR3: CASRTTVNTGELFF. The CDR3 DNA is TGTGCCAGCAGAACGACAGTTAACACCGGGGAGCTGTTTTTT.

The chain employs TRBV6-5 and TRBJ2-1, with D tentatively TRBD2 (6 bases). Trimming took off 2 bases at V and 6 bases at J, with 14 bases between the two ends. Germline assignment: CDR1 MNHEY and CDR2 SVGAGI. The CDR3 spans 15 residues. CDR3 sequence: CASSYVPGVVNEQFF. The CDR3 DNA sequence: TGTGCCAGCAGTTACGTCCCGGGGGTAGTCAATGAGCAGTTCTTC.

The V gene is TRBV5-1, the J gene TRBJ2-7; D is ambiguous. This CDR3 region has 13 residues. From germline, CDR1 is SGHRS and CDR2 YFSETQ. V was pared by 1 base and J by 0 bases, with 5 bases between. The CDR3 here is CASSLISSYEQYF. The CDR3 DNA sequence: TGCGCCAGCAGCTTGATTTCCTCCTACGAGCAGTACTTC.

There are a few counts of this clonotype. V gene TRBV4-1 combines with J gene TRBJ2-7, with TRBD2 identical over 7 bases. V lost 8 bases to trimming and J lost 4 bases; unmatched junction nucleotides: 14. CDR1 is MGHRA, CDR2 YSYEKL, per germline. This CDR3 is built from 15 residues. The CDR3 reads CASDLPGLTHYEQYV. The CDR3 coding sequence is TGCGCCAGCGACCTCCCGGGACTAACCCATTACGAGCAGTACGTC.